One and the same sample provided the 30 T cell receptor beta chains below, sequenced in a study of blood T cell repertoires in COVID-19. TCRdb's copy holds only in-frame clones and misses some; the assay was immunoSEQ multiplex PCR. The sample gives 230,000 or so clones, 88% of which show up once; around 2.5% is in the top ten. The sequenced material came from PBMCs or T cells enriched from blood (not recorded which). These receptor sequences come from a middle-aged woman with acute COVID-19.

The rearrangement uses TRBV29-1 and TRBJ1-1, with TRBD1 as a possible D gene (6 bases). The CDR3 is 12 residues long. CDR1 is SQVTM and CDR2 is ANQGSEA in the germline V gene. CDR3 bases: TGCAGGGTCGGGGACATGAACACTGAAGCTTTCTTT. As protein: CRVGDMNTEAFF.

This clone appeared a single time. The rearrangement joins TRBV7-9 to TRBJ2-7; 11 nucleotides agree with TRBD2. The V and J ends lost 4 bases and 4 bases, in that order; junction bases with no gene match: 6. Germline loops: CDR1 SEHNR, CDR2 FQNEAQ (reference sequence). This CDR3 contains 15 residues. The CDR3 is CASSCGTSGCYEQYV. Written as DNA, the CDR3 is TGTGCCAGCAGCTGTGGGACTAGCGGATGTTACGAGCAGTACGTC.

The V and J genes are TRBV15 and TRBJ2-5, with D possibly TRBD2 on 6 matching bases. Trimming shortened V by 0 bases and J by 4 bases, and 12 bases separated the two germline ends. The CDR3 covers 15 residues. Germline V CDR1 and CDR2: LNHNV, YYDKDF (reference sequence). In DNA, the CDR3 is TGTGCCACCAGCAGAGATGGGGGGAGCCTAGAGACCCAGTACTTC. Translated, it gives CATSRDGGSLETQYF.

The chain couples TRBV7-2 to TRBJ1-1, with 7 bases identical to TRBD1. J was trimmed by 3 bases and V by 3 bases; bases with no gene match: 4. CDR1 SGHTA and CDR2 FQGNSA come from the germline V gene. The CDR3 consists of 14 residues. The CDR3 loop reads CASSFNRGDTEAFF. The CDR3 nucleotides are TGTGCCAGCAGCTTCAACAGGGGTGACACTGAAGCTTTCTTT.

V gene TRBV5-1 combines with J gene TRBJ2-7; perhaps TRBD1 as D (6 bases). The germline gives CDR1 SGHRS, CDR2 YFSETQ. The CDR3 runs to 14 residues. The ends were cut back, 4 bases at V and 4 bases at J, with 15 bases in the middle. This CDR3 is CASSGTGFSYEQYF. DNA of the CDR3: TGCGCCAGCAGCGGAACAGGGTTTTCATACGAGCAGTACTTC.

The J gene is TRBJ2-7, the V gene TRBV12-2; the table's TRBD2 call for D was not verified on the DNA. TRBV12-2 is classified as a pseudogene. The CDR3 spans 15 residues. CDR3 sequence reads: CASRPGGECTYEQYV. DNA for the CDR3: TGTGCAAGTCGCCCGGGGGGGGAATGTACCTACGAGCAGTACGTC.

The chain links TRBV2 to TRBJ1-2, with TRBD1 matching 7 bases. V gave up 5 bases and J gave up 8 bases; unmatched junction bases: 11. This CDR3 is 14 amino acids long. Germline V gene data show CDR1 as SNHLY and CDR2 as FYNNEI. The CDR3 nucleotides read TGTGCCAGCAGTCCCGGGACAGCCTTATCGGGCTACACCTTC. Translating it yields CASSPGTALSGYTF.

V usage is TRBV2 and J usage is TRBJ2-7, with TRBD2 matching over 10 bases. The trim removed 4 bases at V and 4 bases at J, leaving 7 bases unmatched. The CDR3 has 15 residues. CDR1 is SNHLY, CDR2 FYNNEI, per germline. The CDR3 sequence: CASSADSGGKYEQYF. The CDR3 nucleotides read TGTGCCAGCAGTGCCGATAGCGGGGGGAAATACGAGCAGTACTTC.

J is TRBJ1-2 and V is TRBV4-2, with a weak D call TRBD1 (6 bases). Trimming shortened V by 1 base and J by 2 bases, and 14 bases separated the two germline ends. The CDR3 has 16 amino acids. In germline, CDR1 is LGHNA, CDR2 YNFKEQ. CDR3 in DNA: TGTGCCAGCAGCCAAGTGGCTTCTACAGGGAACTATGGCTACACCTTC. It specifies CASSQVASTGNYGYTF.

This sequence joins TRBV30 and TRBJ2-1; 10 nucleotides agree with TRBD2. Germline CDR1 GTSNPN, CDR2 SVGIG (reference sequence). V lost 5 bases to trimming and J lost 10 bases; unmatched junction nucleotides: 8. This CDR3 contains 13 residues. CDR3 loop: CAWGAQREGEQFF. In DNA form, the CDR3 reads TGTGCCTGGGGTGCGCAGCGGGAGGGAGAGCAGTTCTTC.

This clone appeared once. The genes are TRBV9 and TRBJ1-2; 9 nucleotides agree with TRBD1. V lost 3 bases to trimming and J lost 4 bases; unmatched junction nucleotides: 13. This CDR3 is 17 amino acids long. CDR1 is SGDLS and CDR2 is YYNGEE in the germline V gene. CDR3: CASSERQPGQGGYGYTF. The DNA for the CDR3 is TGTGCCAGCAGCGAACGCCAACCGGGACAGGGTGGCTATGGCTACACCTTC.

V gene TRBV5-4 combines with J gene TRBJ2-1; 7 bases line up with TRBD2. The CDR3 sequence is 16 residues long. Germline-derived CDR1 and CDR2 are SGHNT and YYREEE (reference sequence). Trimming at V came to 0 bases and at J to 6 bases, leaving 9 bases not matched to a gene. The CDR3 loop reads CASSLDRASGVNEQFF. DNA for the CDR3: TGTGCCAGCAGCTTGGATAGGGCTAGCGGAGTCAATGAGCAGTTCTTC.

This clone has just a few counts. This sequence joins TRBV2 and TRBJ2-1; D uncertain. Germline loops: CDR1 SNHLY, CDR2 FYNNEI. V lost 2 bases and J 10 bases, leaving 18 bases between the germline ends. There are 15 residues in the CDR3. The CDR3 loop reads CASSETTIAGQEQFF. The CDR3 nucleotides are TGTGCCAGCAGTGAAACCACTATAGCTGGTCAGGAGCAGTTCTTC.

The gene calls are TRBV3-1 (or the pseudogene TRBV3-2) and TRBJ1-2, with unresolved D. CDR1 is LGHDT and CDR2 is YNNKEL in the germline V gene (reference sequence). CDR3 length: 11 amino acids. V lost 5 bases and J 5 bases, leaving 6 bases between the germline ends. The CDR3 DNA is TGTGCCAGCAGCGCGGTGTATGGCTACACCTTC. Protein product: CASSAVYGYTF.

CDR3: CASSPLQGYGNTIYF. CDR3 bases: TGTGCCAGCAGCCCGTTACAGGGTTATGGAAACACCATATATTTT. The chain uses TRBV7-2 and TRBJ1-3, with D tentatively TRBD1 (6 bases). V lost 5 bases and J lost 3, with 14 bases in between. This CDR3 is built from 15 residues. The V gene's germline CDR1 is SGHTA and CDR2 FQGNSA.

This chain connects TRBV5-4 to TRBJ1-2; 8 positions agree with TRBD1. The length of the CDR3 is 15 residues. The V gene's germline CDR1 is SGHNT and CDR2 YYREEE (reference sequence). Germline trimming cut 9 bases from V and 8 bases from J; bases unmatched to any gene: 18. CDR3 DNA sequence: TGTGCCACCTCCTTTGGGCAGGGGGCGGGCCGCGGCTACACCTTC. Protein: CATSFGQGAGRGYTF.

CDR3 protein: CASIPTSREQFF. CDR3 sequence (DNA): TGTGCCAGCATTCCGACTAGCCGTGAGCAGTTCTTC. The J gene is TRBJ2-1, the V gene TRBV21-1; TRBD2 was called by the table and not checked on the DNA. TRBV21-1 is termed a pseudogene. This CDR3 has 12 residues.

This chain uses TRBV24-1 with TRBJ2-2; TRBD2 matches at 10 bases. CDR1 and CDR2 (germline): KGHDR, SFDVKD. The CDR3 consists of 16 residues. The junction had 8 bases not matched to a gene; V was cut back by 5 bases and J by 6 bases. Here the CDR3 DNA reads TGTGCCACCAGTGCTCCTAGCGGGGGTTATGCCGGGGAGCTGTTTTTT. It codes for CATSAPSGGYAGELFF.

Worth noting for this clone: Other DNA sequences within the sample encode an identical CDR3. The chain couples TRBV6-5 to TRBJ2-1; 8 bases line up with TRBD2. This CDR3 comprises 14 residues. Germline CDR1 MNHEY, CDR2 SVGAGI. The junction had 8 bases not matched to a gene; V was cut back by 6 bases and J by 7 bases. The CDR3 bases are TGTGCCAGCAGCCCCGGACTAGCTTGGAATGAGCAGTTCTTC. Amino acid sequence: CASSPGLAWNEQFF.

The sample holds one count of this clone. The chain recombines TRBV7-2 with TRBJ2-3; 11 bases map to TRBD2. V was pared by 6 bases and J by 1 base, with 6 bases of the junction left unmatched. The CDR3 sequence is 16 residues long. Looked up from germline, CDR1 is SGHTA and CDR2 is FQGNSA. As DNA, the CDR3 is TGTGCCAGCAGATCCCAGACTAGCGGGGGCACAGATACGCAGTATTTT. Protein sequence: CASRSQTSGGTDTQYF.

J is TRBJ2-2 and V is TRBV15, with 7 bases matching TRBD1. This CDR3 has 16 amino acids. Germline V gives CDR1 LNHNV, CDR2 YYDKDF (reference sequence). The junction had 3 bases not matched to a gene; V was cut back by 1 base and J by 1 base. The DNA for the CDR3 is TGTGCCACCAGCAGAGTGGGACAGAAGAACACCGGGGAGCTGTTTTTT. Translating gives CATSRVGQKNTGELFF.

The V and J genes are TRBV12-5 and TRBJ2-1; a possible D gene is TRBD2 (5 bases). The germline CDR1 and CDR2 sequences are LGHNT and FRNRAP. The V end lost 4 bases, the J end lost 8 bases, and 12 bases lay between the germline ends. This CDR3 has 13 amino acids. CDR3 in DNA: TGTGCTAGTGGTTCGGACCGAGGGTATGAGCAGTTCTTC. Residues: CASGSDRGYEQFF.

V is TRBV7-6 and J is TRBJ2-7; perhaps TRBD1 as D (6 bases). The CDR3 contains 13 residues. V was cut by 5 bases and J by 2 bases, with 10 bases left in between. Germline V gene lookup returns CDR1 SGHVS and CDR2 FNYEAQ. CDR3 in DNA: TGTGCCAGCAGCCACCAGGGGACCTACGAGCAGTACTTC. Translating it yields CASSHQGTYEQYF.

The chain has TRBV19 and TRBJ1-2; 9 bases agree with TRBD1. V was pared by 7 bases and J by 5 bases, with 17 bases of the junction left unmatched. Germline CDR1 is LNHDA and CDR2 is SQIVND (reference sequence). CDR3 size: 17 residues. As DNA, the CDR3 is TGTGCCAGTAAACCCACTGAGGGGACAGGGTTTGGTTATGGCTACACCTTC. Amino acid sequence: CASKPTEGTGFGYGYTF.

This rearrangement joins TRBV9 to TRBJ1-4; 8 bases map to TRBD1. After removal of 4 bases from V and 3 bases from J, the junction contained 8 bases not matched to a gene. The CDR3 has 16 residues. Germline loops: CDR1 SGDLS, CDR2 YYNGEE. The CDR3: CASSLGQGRPNEKLFF. The CDR3 nucleotides read TGTGCCAGCAGCCTAGGACAGGGACGTCCTAATGAAAAACTGTTTTTT.

The chain combines TRBV25-1 with TRBJ2-1; 8 bases are shared with TRBD2. Per the germline V gene, CDR1 is MGHDK and CDR2 is SYGVNS. The CDR3 loop spans 15 amino acids. The V segment lost 4 bases and the J segment 5 bases; nucleotides outside the gene matches: 7. In DNA form, the CDR3 reads TGTGCCAGCAGTGCTCGCTCGGGAGGGGACAATGAGCAGTTCTTC. It encodes CASSARSGGDNEQFF.

This chain connects TRBV6-1 to TRBJ2-7, with TRBD2 matching over 10 bases. J was trimmed by 1 base and V by 2 bases; bases with no gene match: 2. The CDR3 loop spans 15 amino acids. CDR1 is MNHNS and CDR2 is SASEGT in the germline V gene. CDR3 in amino acids: CASSEPGLASYEQYF. In DNA, the CDR3 is TGTGCCAGCAGTGAACCGGGACTAGCGTCCTACGAGCAGTACTTC.

This chain links TRBV7-2 with TRBJ2-7; D gene uncertain. The CDR3 spans 17 residues. Germline lookup yields CDR1 SGHTA and CDR2 FQGNSA. V was clipped by 1 base and J by 0 bases, with 16 bases between them. CDR3 loop: CASSLDIRTARSYEQYF. The CDR3, as DNA: TGTGCCAGCAGCTTAGACATTAGAACAGCCCGCTCCTACGAGCAGTACTTC.

This chain's CDR3 is CASTVFGGTTGELFF. As DNA, the CDR3 is TGTGCCAGCACCGTCTTCGGGGGGACAACCGGGGAGCTGTTTTTT. The chain links TRBV7-9 to TRBJ2-2; tentatively, D is TRBD2 (7 bases). CDR3 length: 15 amino acids. Between the trimmed V and J ends, which lost 7 bases and 5 bases, there was a span of 17 bases. CDR1 is SEHNR, CDR2 FQNEAQ, per germline (reference sequence).

The chain combines TRBV10-3 with TRBJ2-7; 9 nucleotides line up with TRBD1. J was trimmed by 3 bases and V by 8 bases; bases with no gene match: 5. CDR3 length equals 13 residues. From germline, CDR1 is ENHRY and CDR2 SYGVKD. In DNA form, the CDR3 reads TGTGCCATCCGGACAGGGGCGGACTACGAGCAGTACTTC. Translated: CAIRTGADYEQYF.